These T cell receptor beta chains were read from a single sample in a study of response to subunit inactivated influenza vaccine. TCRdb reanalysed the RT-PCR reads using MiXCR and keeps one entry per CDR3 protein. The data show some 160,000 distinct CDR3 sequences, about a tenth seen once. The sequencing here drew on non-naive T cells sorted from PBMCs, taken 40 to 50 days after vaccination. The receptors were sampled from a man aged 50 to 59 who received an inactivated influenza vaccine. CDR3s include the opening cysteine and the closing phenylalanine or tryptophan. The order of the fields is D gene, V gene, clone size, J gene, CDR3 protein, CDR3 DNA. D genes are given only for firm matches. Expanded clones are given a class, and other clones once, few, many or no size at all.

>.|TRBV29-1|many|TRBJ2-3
CSVDARTGQYF
TGCAGCGTTGATGCCCGTACCGGGCAGTATTTT
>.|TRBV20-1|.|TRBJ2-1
CSARVGFDNEQFF
TGCAGTGCTAGAGTGGGCTTTGACAATGAGCAGTTCTTC
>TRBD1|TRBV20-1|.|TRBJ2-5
CSAKQGEETQYF
TGCAGTGCTAAACAGGGGGAAGAGACCCAGTACTTC
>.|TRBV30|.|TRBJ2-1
CAWTPLGGQPRGSEQFF
TGTGCCTGGACGCCACTTGGGGGCCAACCACGGGGGTCTGAGCAGTTCTTC
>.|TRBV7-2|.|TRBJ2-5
CASSLVGGAYQETQYF
TGTGCCAGCAGCCTCGTGGGGGGGGCCTACCAAGAGACCCAGTACTTC
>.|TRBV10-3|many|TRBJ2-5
CAISESDRQETQYF
TGTGCCATCAGTGAGTCCGACAGGCAAGAGACCCAGTACTTC
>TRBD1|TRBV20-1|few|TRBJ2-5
CSAHAGTGGPTTQYF
TGCAGTGCTCACGCGGGGACAGGGGGGCCAACGACCCAGTACTTC
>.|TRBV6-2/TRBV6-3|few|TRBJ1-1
CASSEMNTEAFF
TGTGCCAGCAGTGAGATGAACACTGAAGCTTTCTTT
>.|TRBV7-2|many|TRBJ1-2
CASSPNGFRSGYTF
TGTGCCAGCAGCCCCAACGGCTTTCGGAGTGGCTACACCTTC
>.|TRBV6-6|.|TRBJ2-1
CASTSYNEQFF
TGTGCCAGCACCAGCTACAATGAGCAGTTCTTC
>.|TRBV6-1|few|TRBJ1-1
CASTLPGGTEAFF
TGTGCCAGCACCCTCCCGGGGGGTACTGAAGCTTTCTTT
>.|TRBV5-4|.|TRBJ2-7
CASSLAGSKEQYF
TGTGCCAGCAGCTTGGCTGGCAGCAAGGAGCAGTACTTC
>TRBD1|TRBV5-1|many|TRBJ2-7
CASSLELTGNIYEQYF
TGCGCCAGCAGCTTGGAACTGACAGGGAACATCTACGAGCAGTACTTC
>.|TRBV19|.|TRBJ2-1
CASRRGGRNEQFF
TGTGCCAGTAGGCGGGGCGGCAGGAATGAGCAGTTCTTC
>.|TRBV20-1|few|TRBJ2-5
CSARASMGFETQYF
TGCAGTGCTAGAGCGAGCATGGGTTTCGAGACCCAGTACTTC
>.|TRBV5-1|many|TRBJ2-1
CASSFRPSGTYNEQFF
TGCGCCAGCAGCTTCCGGCCTAGTGGAACCTACAATGAGCAGTTCTTC
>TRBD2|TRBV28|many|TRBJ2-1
CASSLKPWTSGSYNEQFF
TGTGCCAGCAGTTTAAAACCGTGGACTAGCGGGAGCTACAATGAGCAGTTCTTC
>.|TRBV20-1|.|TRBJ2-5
CSAISGGETQYF
TGCAGTGCCATAAGCGGAGGAGAGACCCAGTACTTC
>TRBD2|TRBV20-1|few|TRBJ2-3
CSARGLAGGPTDTQYF
TGCAGTGCTAGGGGACTAGCGGGGGGGCCCACAGATACGCAGTATTTT
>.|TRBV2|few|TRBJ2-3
CASSPRDNTDTQYF
TGTGCCAGCAGCCCCCGGGACAACACAGATACGCAGTATTTT
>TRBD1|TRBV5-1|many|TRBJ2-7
CASSRDRGPRLGYEQYF
TGCGCCAGCAGCCGGGACAGGGGGCCACGTCTCGGCTACGAGCAGTACTTC
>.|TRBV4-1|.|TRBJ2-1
CASSQEGFPSGSSYNEQFF
TGCGCCAGCAGCCAAGAAGGGTTCCCGTCTGGCAGCTCCTACAATGAGCAGTTCTTC
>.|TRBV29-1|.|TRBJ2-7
CSVAVGQAESEQYF
TGCAGCGTGGCGGTTGGCCAGGCGGAATCCGAGCAGTACTTC
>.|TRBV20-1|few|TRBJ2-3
CSASGETTDTQYF
TGCAGTGCTAGCGGGGAGACCACAGATACGCAGTATTTT
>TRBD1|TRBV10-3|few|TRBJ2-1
CAISGWGQGRGYNEQFF
TGTGCCATCAGTGGGTGGGGACAGGGCCGAGGTTACAATGAGCAGTTCTTC
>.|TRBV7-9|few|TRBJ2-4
CASSLVAGINIQYF
TGTGCCAGCAGCTTAGTAGCAGGGATAAACATTCAGTACTTC
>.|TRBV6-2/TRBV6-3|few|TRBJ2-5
CASRLIGPPSRETQYF
TGTGCCAGCAGACTCATTGGACCGCCTTCGAGGGAGACCCAGTACTTC
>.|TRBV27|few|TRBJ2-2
CASSLTLYTGELFF
TGTGCCAGCAGTTTAACCCTATACACCGGGGAGCTGTTTTTT
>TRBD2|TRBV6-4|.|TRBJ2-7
CASSGDYLTYEQYF
TGTGCCAGCAGCGGGGACTACTTAACCTACGAGCAGTACTTC
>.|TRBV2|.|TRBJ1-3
CASSELYSIGGNTIYF
TGTGCCAGCAGTGAATTGTACAGTATCGGTGGAAACACCATATATTTT
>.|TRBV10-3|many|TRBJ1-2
CAISGRRGYGYTF
TGTGCCATCAGTGGTCGGAGGGGCTATGGCTACACCTTC
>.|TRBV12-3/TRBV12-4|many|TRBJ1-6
CASSFGSAGRALHF
TGTGCCAGCAGTTTTGGATCGGCCGGGAGGGCCCTCCACTTT
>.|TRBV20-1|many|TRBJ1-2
CSASIRGISGYTF
TGCAGCGCTAGTATTAGGGGGATTTCTGGCTACACCTTC
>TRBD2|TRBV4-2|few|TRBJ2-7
CASSQDGLAGEQYF
TGTGCCAGCAGCCAAGATGGACTAGCCGGAGAGCAGTACTTC
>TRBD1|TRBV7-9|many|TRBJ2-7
CASSFSGTGLHSYEQYF
TGTGCCAGCAGCTTTTCCGGGACAGGTCTCCATTCCTACGAGCAGTACTTC
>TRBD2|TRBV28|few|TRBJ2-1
CASRRLAGGGYNEQFF
TGTGCCAGCAGGAGACTAGCGGGAGGCGGTTACAATGAGCAGTTCTTC
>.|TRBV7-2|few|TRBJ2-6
CASSLNAGSTGANVLTF
TGTGCCAGCAGCTTAAATGCAGGGTCTACTGGGGCCAACGTCCTGACTTTC